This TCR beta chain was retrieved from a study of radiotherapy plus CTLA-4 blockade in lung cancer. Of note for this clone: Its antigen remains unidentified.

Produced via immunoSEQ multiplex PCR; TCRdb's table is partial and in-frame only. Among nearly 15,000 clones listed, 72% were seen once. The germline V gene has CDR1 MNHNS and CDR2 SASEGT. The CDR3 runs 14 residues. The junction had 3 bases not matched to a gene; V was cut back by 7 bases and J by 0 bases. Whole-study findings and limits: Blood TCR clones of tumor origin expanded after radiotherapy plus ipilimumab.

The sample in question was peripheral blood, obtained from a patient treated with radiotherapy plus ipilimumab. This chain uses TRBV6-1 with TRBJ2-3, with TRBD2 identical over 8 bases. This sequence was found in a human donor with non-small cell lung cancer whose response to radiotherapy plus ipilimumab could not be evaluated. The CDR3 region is CASIRGGSTDTQYF. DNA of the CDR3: TGTGCCAGCATTCGGGGGGGAAGCACAGATACGCAGTATTTT.